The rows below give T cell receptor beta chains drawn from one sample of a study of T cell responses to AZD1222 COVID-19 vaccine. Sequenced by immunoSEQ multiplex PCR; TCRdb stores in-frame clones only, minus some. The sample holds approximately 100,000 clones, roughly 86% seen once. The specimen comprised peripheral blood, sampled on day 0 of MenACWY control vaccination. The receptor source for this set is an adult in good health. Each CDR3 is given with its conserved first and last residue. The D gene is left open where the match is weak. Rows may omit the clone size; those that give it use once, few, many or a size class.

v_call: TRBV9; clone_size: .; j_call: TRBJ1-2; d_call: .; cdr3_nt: TGTGCCAGCAGCCCTACCCCCCGGACGGACTACACCTTC; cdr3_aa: CASSPTPRTDYTF
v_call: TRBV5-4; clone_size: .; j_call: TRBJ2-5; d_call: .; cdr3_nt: TGTGCGATCAGTGAGGCGGGGTTACAAGAGACCCAGTACTTC; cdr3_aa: CAISEAGLQETQYF
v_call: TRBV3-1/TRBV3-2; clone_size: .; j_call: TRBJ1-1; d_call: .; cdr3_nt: TGTGCCAGCAGCCGGAACTCTGAAGCTTTCTTT; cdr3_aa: CASSRNSEAFF
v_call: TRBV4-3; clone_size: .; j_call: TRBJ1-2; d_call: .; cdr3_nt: TGCGCCAGCAGCCAAGATGGAACAGCTAGTTGGAGCTATGGCTACACCTTC; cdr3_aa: CASSQDGTASWSYGYTF
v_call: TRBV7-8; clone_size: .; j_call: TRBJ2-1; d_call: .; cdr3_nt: TGTGCCAGCAGCCCCAGGGACTTGTACAATGAGCAGTTCTTC; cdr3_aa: CASSPRDLYNEQFF
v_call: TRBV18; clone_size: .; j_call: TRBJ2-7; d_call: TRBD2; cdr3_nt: TGTGCCAGCTCACCAGGACTAGCGGGGGGCGAGACCTACGAGCAGTACTTC; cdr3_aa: CASSPGLAGGETYEQYF
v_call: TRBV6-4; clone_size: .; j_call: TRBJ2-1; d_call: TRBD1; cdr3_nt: TGTGCCAGCAGTACCGGGACAGCCGGCAATGAGCAGTTCTTC; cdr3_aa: CASSTGTAGNEQFF
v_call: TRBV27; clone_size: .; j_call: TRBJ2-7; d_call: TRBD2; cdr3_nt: TGTGCCAGCAGTTTAATTCGGGGGGGCGGTTACGAGCAGTACTTC; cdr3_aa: CASSLIRGGGYEQYF
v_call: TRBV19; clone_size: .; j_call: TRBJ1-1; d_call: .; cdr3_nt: TGTGCCAGTAGTATCCCCCGCCGGAACACTGAAGCTTTCTTT; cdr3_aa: CASSIPRRNTEAFF
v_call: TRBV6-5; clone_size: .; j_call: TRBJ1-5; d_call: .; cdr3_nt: TGTGCCAGCACTAAACAGGGTCTGCGGCCTCAGCCCCAGCATTTT; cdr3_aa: CASTKQGLRPQPQHF
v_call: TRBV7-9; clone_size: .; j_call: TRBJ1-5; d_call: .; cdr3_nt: TGTGCCAGCAGCTTAGCGGGGGGGAATAGCAATCAGCCCCAGCATTTT; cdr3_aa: CASSLAGGNSNQPQHF
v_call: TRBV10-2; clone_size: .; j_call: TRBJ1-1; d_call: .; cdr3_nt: TGCGCCAGCAGTGAGTTCCATGGGGGGACTGAAGCTTTCTTT; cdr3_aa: CASSEFHGGTEAFF
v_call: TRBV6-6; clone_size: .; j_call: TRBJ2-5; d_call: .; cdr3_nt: TGTGCCAGCAGTTACTCAGTAGAGACCCAGTACTTC; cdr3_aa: CASSYSVETQYF
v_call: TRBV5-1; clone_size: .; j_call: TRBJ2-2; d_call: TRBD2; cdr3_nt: TGCGCCAGCAGCTTGGCCGCCCGGACTAGCGGGACCGGGGAGCTGTTTTTT; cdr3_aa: CASSLAARTSGTGELFF
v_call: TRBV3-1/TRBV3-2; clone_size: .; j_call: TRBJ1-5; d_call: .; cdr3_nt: TGTGCCAGCAGCCAAGACAAGGGGTCCGGTCAGCCCCAGCATTTT; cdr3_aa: CASSQDKGSGQPQHF
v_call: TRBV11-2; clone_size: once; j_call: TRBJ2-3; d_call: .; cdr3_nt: TGTGCCAGCAGCTTAGATCCCGGTTCCACAGATACGCAGTATTTT; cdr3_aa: CASSLDPGSTDTQYF
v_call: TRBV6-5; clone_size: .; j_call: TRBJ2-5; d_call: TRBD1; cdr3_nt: TGTGCCAGCAGTCCGACAGGGGACCGGGAGACCCAGTACTTC; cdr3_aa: CASSPTGDRETQYF
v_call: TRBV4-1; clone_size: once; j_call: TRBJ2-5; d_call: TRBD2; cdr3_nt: TGCGCCAGCAGCCAACCAAGGGGACTAGTTGGAGGGGAGACCCAGTACTTC; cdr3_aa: CASSQPRGLVGGETQYF
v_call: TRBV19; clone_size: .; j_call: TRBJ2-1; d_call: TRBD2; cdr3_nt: TGTGCCAGTAGTATCAACGGAGGGACTAGCGGGGGGAGTTACAATGAGCAGTTCTTC; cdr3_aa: CASSINGGTSGGSYNEQFF
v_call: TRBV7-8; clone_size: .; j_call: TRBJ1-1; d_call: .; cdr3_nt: TGTGCCAGCAGCGCGTACAGGGTCGCGAACACTGAAGCTTTCTTT; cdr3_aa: CASSAYRVANTEAFF
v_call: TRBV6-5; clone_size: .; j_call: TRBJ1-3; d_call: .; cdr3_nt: TGTGCCAGCAGTTACTCCGGCAACAGGGTGGACACCATATATTTT; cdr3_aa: CASSYSGNRVDTIYF
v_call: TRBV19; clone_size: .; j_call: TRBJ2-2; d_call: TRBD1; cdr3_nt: TGTGCCAGTAGTATAGGGGACAGGGTGACCGGGGAGCTGTTTTTT; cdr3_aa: CASSIGDRVTGELFF
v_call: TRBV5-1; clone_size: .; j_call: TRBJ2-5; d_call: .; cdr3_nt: TGCGCCAGCTCGGTCAGGGTAGGGAGAGAGACCCAGTACTTC; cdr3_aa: CASSVRVGRETQYF
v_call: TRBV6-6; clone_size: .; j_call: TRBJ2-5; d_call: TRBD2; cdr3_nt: TGTGCCAGCAGTTACGAGACTAGCGGGGTGACCCAGTACTTC; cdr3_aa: CASSYETSGVTQYF
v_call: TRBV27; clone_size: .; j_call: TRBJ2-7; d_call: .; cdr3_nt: TGTGCCAGCAGTTTATCAGGCCGGTGGCTCGAGCAGTACTTC; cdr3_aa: CASSLSGRWLEQYF
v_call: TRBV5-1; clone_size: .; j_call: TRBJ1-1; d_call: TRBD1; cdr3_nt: TGCGCCAGCAGATGGACAGGAGTGAACACTGAAGCTTTCTTT; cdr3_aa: CASRWTGVNTEAFF
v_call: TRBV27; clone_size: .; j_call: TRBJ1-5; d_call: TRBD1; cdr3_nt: TGTGCCAGCAGTTCGGGACAGGGAGGGGGGTGGCCCCAGCATTTT; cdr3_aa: CASSSGQGGGWPQHF
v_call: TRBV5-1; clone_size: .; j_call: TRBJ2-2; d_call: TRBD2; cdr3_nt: TGCGCCAGCAGGATGACTAGCGGATACACCGGGGAGCTGTTTTTT; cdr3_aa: CASRMTSGYTGELFF
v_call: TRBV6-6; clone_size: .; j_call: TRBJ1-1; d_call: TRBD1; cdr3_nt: TGTGCCAGCAGTTACCCCCTGGGACAGGTGAACACTGAAGCTTTCTTT; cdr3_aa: CASSYPLGQVNTEAFF
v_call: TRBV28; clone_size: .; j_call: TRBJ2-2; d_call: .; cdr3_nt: TGTGCCAGCAGCCTTAACACCGGGGAGCTGTTTTTT; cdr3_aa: CASSLNTGELFF
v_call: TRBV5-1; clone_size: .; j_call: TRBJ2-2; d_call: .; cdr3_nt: TGCGCCAGCAGCGTTACAGGGACGGCCACCGGGGAGCTGTTTTTT; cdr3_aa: CASSVTGTATGELFF
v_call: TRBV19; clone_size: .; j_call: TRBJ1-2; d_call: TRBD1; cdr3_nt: TGTGCCAGTAGTATAGAGGGGACAGCTAACTATGGCTACACCTTC; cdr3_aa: CASSIEGTANYGYTF
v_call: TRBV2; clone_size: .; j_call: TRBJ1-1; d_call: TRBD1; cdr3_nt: TGTGCCAGCAGCCAGGGGGAGAACACTGAAGCTTTCTTT; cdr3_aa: CASSQGENTEAFF
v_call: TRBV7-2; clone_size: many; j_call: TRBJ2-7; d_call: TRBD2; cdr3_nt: TGTGCCAGCAGCCTAACTAGCGTGAGCTCCTACGAGCAGTACTTC; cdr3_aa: CASSLTSVSSYEQYF
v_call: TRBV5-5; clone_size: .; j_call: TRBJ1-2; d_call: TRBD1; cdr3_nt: TGTGCCAGCAGCTTGGAGACGACAGGGTATGATGGCTACACCTTC; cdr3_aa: CASSLETTGYDGYTF
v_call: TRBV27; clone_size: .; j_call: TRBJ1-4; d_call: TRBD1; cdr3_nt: TGTGCCAGCAGTATCCAAGTGGGGACAGGGGCAAAACTGTTTTTT; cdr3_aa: CASSIQVGTGAKLFF
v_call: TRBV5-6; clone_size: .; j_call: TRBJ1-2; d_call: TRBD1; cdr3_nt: TGTGCCAGCAGCTTACAGGGGGCAAACTATGGCTACACCTTC; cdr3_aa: CASSLQGANYGYTF
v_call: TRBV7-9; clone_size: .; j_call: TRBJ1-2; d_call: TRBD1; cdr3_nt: TGTGCCAGCAGCTTAGCGACAGGGTGGGAAGGCTACACCTTC; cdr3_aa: CASSLATGWEGYTF